Presented here are 16 T cell receptor beta chains from one specimen sequenced in a study of cytomegalovirus exposure and HLA in healthy donors. PCR employed 60 Vbeta and 13 Jbeta primers. Method: immunoSEQ multiplex PCR; TCRdb's copy keeps in-frame clones and lacks some. Its table lists 45,000 to 60,000 clones. Sequencing was carried out using PBMCs. These receptors all stem from a woman aged 40 to 49 in good health and CMV-seronegative.

This chain connects TRBV4-2 to TRBJ1-3; 7 bases agree with TRBD1. This CDR3 has 15 amino acids. Trimming took 3 bases from V and 2 from J; bases not matched to a gene: 4. Germline V lookup: CDR1 LGHNA, CDR2 YNFKEQ. This chain's CDR3 is CASSQSTGAGNTIYF. CDR3 nucleotide sequence: TGTGCCAGCAGCCAGAGCACAGGGGCTGGAAACACCATATATTTT.

This chain connects TRBV7-9 to TRBJ1-4; 7 nucleotides line up with TRBD1. The CDR3 sequence is 15 residues long. Germline CDR1 reads SEHNR; CDR2 reads FQNEAQ (reference sequence). The V and J ends lost 5 bases and 3 bases, in that order; junction bases with no gene match: 6. The CDR3 region has the DNA TGTGCCAGCAGCCCCAGGGGGGTAGCTAATGAAAAACTGTTTTTT. It encodes CASSPRGVANEKLFF. The whole variable domain, filled in from reference TRBV7-9 and TRBJ1-4, reads DTGVSQNPRHKITKRGQNVTFRCDPISEHNRLYWYRQTLGQGPEFLTYFQNEAQLEKSRLLSDRFSAERPKGSFSTLEIQRTEQGDSAMYLCASSPRGVANEKLFFGSGTQLSVL.

The gene calls are TRBV18 and TRBJ1-4; a weak D match, TRBD1 (6 bases). This CDR3 spans 15 amino acids. The germline CDR1 and CDR2 sequences are KGHSH and LQKENI. The V end lost 2 bases, the J end lost 6 bases, and 13 bases lay between the germline ends. The CDR3 loop is CASSPNRVGDEKLFF. As DNA, the CDR3 is TGTGCCAGCTCACCAAACAGGGTTGGGGATGAAAAACTGTTTTTT.

The J gene is TRBJ1-4, the V gene TRBV5-1; 9 positions match TRBD1. The CDR3 extends over 18 amino acids. Germline V gene sequence: CDR1 SGHRS, CDR2 YFSETQ. V trimming: 2 bases; J trimming: 7 bases; junction bases outside the gene matches: 15. The CDR3 nucleotides read TGCGCCAGCAGCTTTGCTCCACATACACAGGGGGCCGGTGAAAAACTGTTTTTT. Residues: CASSFAPHTQGAGEKLFF. Combining the CDR3 with reference TRBV5-1 and TRBJ1-4 gives the whole variable domain KAGVTQTPRYLIKTRGQQVTLSCSPISGHRSVSWYQQTPGQGLQFLFEYFSETQRNKGNFPGRFSGRQFSNSRSEMNVSTLELGDSALYLCASSFAPHTQGAGEKLFFGSGTQLSVL.

J is TRBJ1-1 and V is TRBV30; D ambiguous. Trimming took off 4 bases at V and 2 bases at J, with 11 bases between the two ends. This CDR3 has 13 amino acids. CDR1 and CDR2 from the germline V gene are GTSNPN and SVGIG (reference sequence). The CDR3 DNA reads as TGTGCCTGGAACCCTCAGGTCAACACTGAAGCTTTCTTT. Its protein is CAWNPQVNTEAFF.

Points on this clone: The junction differs from germline at one of its ends, possibly a read error. The chain is built from TRBV30 and TRBJ2-3; D may be TRBD2 (5 bases). CDR3 length: 12 residues. Per the germline V gene, CDR1 is GTSNPN and CDR2 is SVGIG (reference sequence). CDR3 nucleotide sequence: TGTGCCATGTTGGGCGGGTCAGATAAGCAGTATTTT. Translating gives CAMLGGSDKQYF. The complete variable domain, with remaining parts taken from reference TRBV30 and TRBJ2-3, reads SQTIHQWPATLVQPVGSPLSLECTVEGTSNPNLYWYRQAAGRGLQLLFYSVGIGQISSEVPQNLSASRPQDRQFILSSKKLLLSDSGFYLCAMLGGSDKQYFGPGTRLTVL.

Remarks on this clone: A read error may produce the germline difference seen at one junction end. The chain is built from TRBV7-9 and TRBJ1-1; 10 bases are shared with TRBD1. CDR1 is SEHNR, CDR2 FQNEAQ, per germline (reference sequence). The CDR3 length is 14 residues. The CDR3 DNA reads as TGTGCCAGCAGTCCCGGGACAGGGGACACTGAAACTTTCTTT. Its translation: CASSPGTGDTETFF.

This rearrangement joins TRBV6-6 to TRBJ2-3; maybe TRBD2 (6 bases). Germline CDR1 MNHNY, CDR2 SVGAGI (reference sequence). The CDR3 spans 14 residues. V lost 11 bases and J 0 bases, leaving 15 bases between the germline ends. Here the CDR3 reads CAAQGGPSTDTQYF. DNA of the CDR3: TGTGCCGCCCAAGGAGGGCCGAGCACAGATACGCAGTATTTT.

V usage is TRBV29-1 and J usage is TRBJ2-3, with 10 positions matching TRBD2. There are 15 residues in the CDR3. Germline loops: CDR1 SQVTM, CDR2 ANQGSEA. V lost 6 bases to trimming and J lost 1 base; unmatched junction nucleotides: 7. CDR3 protein: CSVVLAGAGTDTQYF. The DNA of the CDR3 is TGCAGCGTAGTTCTAGCGGGGGCTGGCACAGATACGCAGTATTTT.

The chain employs TRBV11-2 and TRBJ1-3; TRBD1 might be the D (5 bases). Germline V CDR1 and CDR2: SGHAT, FQNNGV. The CDR3 has 16 amino acids. Trimming took 4 bases from V and 0 from J, leaving 13 bases between them. DNA of the CDR3: TGTGCCAGCAGCTCCATACAGGCCACCTCTGGAAACACCATATATTTT. It yields the protein CASSSIQATSGNTIYF.

The chain uses TRBV19 and TRBJ2-5; 8 bases agree with TRBD1. The CDR3 length is 17 residues. The V gene end was trimmed by 3 bases and the J gene end by 3 bases; junction bases not matched to a gene: 12. The germline V gene encodes CDR1 LNHDA and CDR2 SQIVND (reference sequence). CDR3 in DNA: TGTGCCAGTAGTATCCGGCCAGGGGGCGTTTTCGAAGAGACCCAGTACTTC. Protein: CASSIRPGGVFEETQYF.

This CDR3 is CASSPRPIQETQYF. The CDR3 DNA reads as TGTGCCAGCAGCCCCCGCCCTATCCAAGAGACCCAGTACTTC. The rearrangement links TRBV5-4 to TRBJ2-5; D call uncertain. Germline CDR1 is SGHNT and CDR2 is YYREEE (reference sequence). The CDR3 length is 14 residues. Deletions cut 4 bases from V and 1 base from J, with 11 bases between.

Remarks on this clone: The conserved closing phenylalanine or tryptophan is absent in this CDR3, likely reflecting a read error. V and J are TRBV29-1 and TRBJ1-1; D is unresolved. Trimming left V 1 base short and J 5 bases short, with 14 bases between. Germline loops: CDR1 SQVTM, CDR2 ANQGSEA. There are 14 residues in the CDR3. The CDR3, as DNA: TGCAGCGTTGAAGCTTCTAGGAGTCAAACTGAAGCTTTCCTT. Its translation: CSVEASRSQTEAFL.

The CDR3: CASTPGGQGSQPQHF. For the CDR3, the DNA is TGTGCCAGCACTCCAGGGGGACAGGGAAGTCAGCCCCAGCATTTT. V usage is TRBV28 and J usage is TRBJ1-5, with 9 bases aligning to TRBD1. Germline CDR1 and CDR2: MDHEN and SYDVKM. This CDR3 is built from 15 residues. V lost 7 bases and J lost 6; bases outside the gene matches: 10.

The rearrangement uses TRBV5-1 and TRBJ1-5; D is uncertain. Germline V lookup: CDR1 SGHRS, CDR2 YFSETQ. This CDR3 comprises 14 residues. Trimming took 0 bases from V and 5 from J, leaving 9 bases between them. The CDR3 DNA sequence: TGCGCCAGCAGCTTGGCGGGAAGAGATCAGCCCCAGCATTTT. Encoded protein: CASSLAGRDQPQHF.

The V call is TRBV5-1, the J call TRBJ1-6, with 11 bases that match TRBD1. V lost 5 bases to trimming and J lost 4 bases; unmatched junction nucleotides: 14. This CDR3 has 19 amino acids. From germline, CDR1 is SGHRS and CDR2 YFSETQ. DNA for the CDR3: TGCGCCAGCAGTCCCTCCGGGACAGGGGGATCCGCGTATAATTCACCCCTCCACTTT. This gives the protein CASSPSGTGGSAYNSPLHF.